This T cell receptor beta chain appears in the sequencing data of a study of OX40 agonist ivuxolimab in advanced cancers. General study results and limits: The authors also found low normalized T-cell clonal expansion in some nonresponders.

The V gene lost 1 base and the J gene lost 9 bases, with 13 bases spanning the gap. The CDR3 sequence is 15 residues long. The V gene's germline CDR1 is LGHNA and CDR2 YNFKEQ. Generated by immunoSEQ multiplex PCR, the TCRdb table keeps only in-frame clones and is missing some. Of 20,000 to 30,000 clones listed, around 67% were seen once; the top ten hold 18%. In this sample, this clone is medium-sized. Its antigen is undetermined. This TCR derives from an adult with an advanced solid tumor such as melanoma, head and neck, liver or kidney cancer. This material consisted of CD4+ or CD8+ T cells sorted from blood, taken in a trial of the OX40 agonist ivuxolimab. The chain recombines TRBV4-2 with TRBJ1-6; D not certain. The CDR3 coding sequence is TGTGCCAGCAGCCAAGTAACGGGTGATACTTCACCCCTCCACTTT. Translating it yields CASSQVTGDTSPLHF.